This record concerns one T cell receptor beta chain sequence. This record comes from a study of shared clonotypes between healthy human individuals. Trimming stripped 5 bases from V and 2 bases from J, with 12 bases between. Germline CDR1 is SGHNT and CDR2 is YENEEA. CDR3 length: 14 residues. Profiling relied on immunoSEQ multiplex PCR, and the TCRdb table lists in-frame clones only, not all of them. The data contain approximately 1,500,000 clones, 98% of them seen just once; the ten biggest clones take up approximately 0.44%. The source is a man aged 30 to 45 in good health. J is TRBJ2-5 and V is TRBV11-3; D gene unclear. Material: naive CD4+ T cells sorted from blood. Subset meaning: CD45RA+ positively selected. For the CDR3, the DNA is TGTGCCAGCAGCCCGCCCGGGTCTCAAGAGACCCAGTACTTC. This translates into CASSPPGSQETQYF.